This TCR beta chain was documented in a study of blood T cell repertoires in COVID-19. Study in general: The United States, Italy and Spain supplied acute and convalescent COVID-19 samples. Sources were T cells, B-cell-depleted T cells, or PBMCs; the material itself was cDNA or gDNA.

Authors' methods: Amplification of reference gene primers provided the estimated nucleated cell counts. TCRdb's table, derived via immunoSEQ multiplex PCR, lists solely in-frame clones and lacks some. That table gives V, J and clone size, and the DNA gave D and trimming. The data contain over 35,000 clones, roughly four fifths of them singletons. V lost 2 bases to trimming and J lost 0 bases, with 12 bases between them. The CDR3 consists of 16 residues. Germline assignment: CDR1 SGHRS and CDR2 YFSETQ. Sequencing input: peripheral blood. The origin of this receptor is a man between 40 and 49 years old with active or convalescent COVID-19. The rearrangement links TRBV5-1 to TRBJ1-3; D remains ambiguous. The CDR3 bases are TGCGCCAGCAGCTTACGAACAGATCTCTCTGGAAACACCATATATTTT. Translation gives CASSLRTDLSGNTIYF.